The 26 T cell receptor beta chains below were found in one sample sequenced in a study of T-cell reconstitution after alpha-beta-depleted transplantation in children. Preparing the TCRbeta library involved the use of unique molecular identifiers. TCRdb fed the PCR reads into MiXCR, producing one record per CDR3 protein. The sample contains 250,000 to 400,000 distinct CDR3 sequences, approximately 23% of which appear only once. The specimen was PBMCs, mostly from graft donor cells, collected 180 days after TCRalphabeta/CD19-depleted stem cell transplant. The receptors come from a male patient younger than 18 who had a stem cell transplant for acute lymphoblastic leukemia, so the T cells may come from the graft donor.

This rearrangement joins TRBV12-3 or TRBV12-4 to TRBJ2-5; 7 nucleotides match TRBD1. The CDR3 sequence is 13 residues long. V dropped 6 bases and J dropped 1; count of bases not matched to a gene: 2. Written as DNA, the CDR3 is TGTGCCAGCAGAGAGGGGGCCCAAGAGACCCAGTACTTC. The encoded protein is CASREGAQETQYF.

The chain employs TRBV15 and TRBJ2-1; D is unresolved. Trimming stripped 0 bases from V and 3 bases from J, with 24 bases between. This CDR3 has 20 amino acids. Germline V gene sequence: CDR1 LNHNV, CDR2 YYDKDF (reference sequence). CDR3 in DNA: TGTGCCACCAGCAGAGATAGTACGAAATTAGGATGGTTAATCTACAATGAGCAGTTCTTC. This encodes CATSRDSTKLGWLIYNEQFF.

CDR3 DNA sequence: TGTGCCAGCAGCACGGGACAGCTCTCTGGAAACACCATATATTTT. It specifies CASSTGQLSGNTIYF. V gene TRBV7-9 combines with J gene TRBJ1-3, with 7 bases fitting TRBD1. The CDR3 is made up of 15 amino acids. The germline V gene encodes CDR1 SEHNR and CDR2 FQNEAQ (reference sequence). V was clipped by 5 bases and J by 0 bases; unmatched bases: 4.

The chain recombines TRBV13 with TRBJ2-7; 8 bases are a match to TRBD1. V lost 5 bases and J lost 0; bases outside the gene matches: 6. Germline assignment: CDR1 PRHDT and CDR2 FYEKMQ (reference sequence). The CDR3 has 15 amino acids. CDR3 amino acids: CASSVTGGSSYEQYF. The CDR3 DNA reads as TGTGCCAGCAGCGTAACAGGGGGTAGCTCCTACGAGCAGTACTTC. Full variable domain (rest looked up from reference TRBV13 and TRBJ2-7): AAGVIQSPRHLIKEKRETATLKCYPIPRHDTVYWYQQGPGQDPQFLISFYEKMQSDKGSIPDRFSAQQFSDYHSELNMSSLELGDSALYFCASSVTGGSSYEQYFGPGTRLTVT.

The rearrangement joins TRBV4-2 to TRBJ2-1; no definite D call. CDR1 and CDR2 from the germline V gene are LGHNA and YNFKEQ. Trimming shortened V by 0 bases and J by 4 bases, and 10 bases separated the two germline ends. The CDR3 totals 15 residues. CDR3 nucleotides: TGTGCCAGCAGCCAAGATCGGCCTCTTTACAATGAGCAGTTCTTC. This encodes CASSQDRPLYNEQFF.

This clonotype appeared a few times. This CDR3 reads CASSLPPQGELFF. In DNA form, the CDR3 reads TGTGCCAGCAGTCTCCCCCCACAGGGGGAGCTGTTTTTT. The J gene is TRBJ2-2, the V gene TRBV12-3 or TRBV12-4; unclear D gene. The CDR3 has 13 amino acids. The V and J ends lost 5 bases and 8 bases respectively, with 12 bases between them.

V is TRBV4-2 and J is TRBJ2-7; tentatively, D is TRBD2 (6 bases). The CDR3 totals 16 residues. The germline gives CDR1 LGHNA, CDR2 YNFKEQ. The V and J ends lost 1 base and 2 bases respectively, with 15 bases between them. CDR3 in DNA: TGTGCCAGCAGCCAAGGGTTGGCGGGGCCGGCCTACGAGCAGTACTTC. It translates to CASSQGLAGPAYEQYF.

J is TRBJ2-3 and V is TRBV7-9; D unclear. The CDR3 is made up of 13 amino acids. Per the germline V gene, CDR1 is SEHNR and CDR2 is FQNEAQ (reference sequence). V dropped 1 base and J dropped 5 bases, with 7 bases sitting between them. DNA of the CDR3: TGTGCCAGCAGCTTAGGATTTCGAGATACGCAGTATTTT. Translated, it gives CASSLGFRDTQYF.

A few counts support this clonotype. The chain joins TRBV5-4 to TRBJ2-1, with D unclear. This CDR3 has 11 residues. V lost 2 bases and J lost 14, with 11 bases in between. The germline V gene encodes CDR1 SGHNT and CDR2 YYREEE (reference sequence). The chain's CDR3 is CASSFQREEFF. The CDR3 DNA follows: TGTGCCAGCAGCTTCCAAAGGGAAGAGTTCTTC.

The chain combines TRBV29-1 with TRBJ2-5; the D gene could be TRBD1 or TRBD2 (6 bases each). CDR1 is SQVTM, CDR2 ANQGSEA, per germline. Trimming removed 1 base at V and 5 bases at J, with 11 bases between. CDR3 size: 13 residues. CDR3 nucleotide sequence: TGCAGCGTTGAAGGGGGGGCCGGCGAGACCCAGTACTTC. This encodes CSVEGGAGETQYF.

This clonotype was seen a handful of times. This chain connects TRBV7-6 to TRBJ2-2, with 10 bases fitting TRBD2. Germline loops: CDR1 SGHVS, CDR2 FNYEAQ. V gave up 1 base and J gave up 0 bases; unmatched junction bases: 5. This CDR3 is 18 amino acids long. As DNA, the CDR3 is TGTGCCAGCAGCTTAGTTCCTAGCGGGAGAGCGAACACCGGGGAGCTGTTTTTT. The encoded protein is CASSLVPSGRANTGELFF.

This clonotype showed up many times. The V call is TRBV28, the J call TRBJ2-1; 7 nucleotides match TRBD1. CDR1 MDHEN and CDR2 SYDVKM come from the germline V gene. The trim removed 3 bases at V and 1 base at J, leaving 6 bases unmatched. This CDR3 is built from 16 residues. Here the CDR3 DNA reads TGTGCCAGCAGTTTGTCCAGGGGGTGGTCCTACAATGAGCAGTTCTTC. As protein: CASSLSRGWSYNEQFF.

The chain carries TRBV5-1 and TRBJ2-3; 8 bases fit TRBD2. CDR1 and CDR2 from the germline V gene are SGHRS and YFSETQ. The J segment lost 5 bases and the V segment lost 0 bases, leaving 14 bases of the junction unmatched. CDR3 length: 18 amino acids. The DNA of the CDR3 is TGCGCCAGCAGCTTGGCTAGGTTTACAGCGGGAGTGGTAGATACGCAGTATTTT. It is translated as CASSLARFTAGVVDTQYF.

The chain has TRBV7-9 and TRBJ2-7; a weak D match, TRBD1 (6 bases). CDR3 length: 12 residues. Looked up from germline, CDR1 is SEHNR and CDR2 is FQNEAQ (reference sequence). V was pared by 10 bases and J by 5 bases, with 15 bases between. The CDR3 here is CAKGDGGHEQYF. CDR3 nucleotide sequence: TGTGCCAAAGGTGATGGGGGCCACGAGCAGTACTTC.

The V call is TRBV29-1, the J call TRBJ2-7; 8 nucleotides agree with TRBD1. The CDR3 length is 13 residues. Germline loops: CDR1 SQVTM, CDR2 ANQGSEA. Unmatched junction bases numbered 8, after V lost 4 bases and J lost 6 bases. CDR3 in DNA: TGCAGCGTTGTACTCAGGGGGCAAGGCGAGCAGTACTTC. This translates into CSVVLRGQGEQYF.

This clonotype has just a few counts. V is TRBV4-2 and J is TRBJ2-7; maybe TRBD2 (6 bases). The CDR3 consists of 14 residues. V lost 5 bases, J lost 3 bases, and 14 bases lay in between. In germline, CDR1 is LGHNA, CDR2 YNFKEQ. The CDR3 DNA is TGTGCCAGCAGCTTCGGACTAAGTCGCTACGAGCAGTACTTC. Its translation is CASSFGLSRYEQYF.

The chain combines TRBV11-1 with TRBJ2-2; weak D call: TRBD1 (6 bases). Germline V lookup: CDR1 SGHAT, CDR2 FQDESV (reference sequence). This CDR3 comprises 18 residues. The V gene lost 4 bases and the J gene lost 1 base, with 19 bases spanning the gap. Written as DNA, the CDR3 is TGTGCCAGCAGCTCAGACAGGAGCCGCTTTAAGAACACCGGGGAGCTGTTTTTT. This translates into CASSSDRSRFKNTGELFF.

The CDR3 spells CASSLTGTRTYEQYF. The CDR3 coding sequence is TGTGCCAGCAGCTTAACCGGGACGCGAACCTACGAGCAGTACTTC. This chain connects TRBV7-9 to TRBJ2-7; D might be TRBD1 or TRBD2, each matching 5 bases. The CDR3 is 15 residues long. Looked up from germline, CDR1 is SEHNR and CDR2 is FQNEAQ (reference sequence). V dropped 2 bases and J dropped 2 bases, with 13 bases sitting between them.

The CDR3, as DNA: TGTGCCAGCAGCTACCAGGAGCGGGTCACAGATACGCAGTATTTT. This gives the protein CASSYQERVTDTQYF. This chain joins TRBV9 and TRBJ2-3; the D gene is possibly TRBD2 (6 bases). The CDR3 is 15 residues long. The V gene's germline CDR1 is SGDLS and CDR2 YYNGEE. Deletions cut 4 bases from V and 2 bases from J, with 14 bases between.

This clonotype has only a few counts. This chain joins TRBV12-3 or TRBV12-4 and TRBJ2-1, with 8 bases fitting TRBD2. Germline trimming cut 3 bases from V and 7 bases from J; bases unmatched to any gene: 11. The CDR3 consists of 16 residues. The CDR3 here is CASSFVAGTSRNEQFF. For the CDR3, the DNA is TGTGCCAGCAGTTTTGTAGCGGGAACGTCGCGGAATGAGCAGTTCTTC.

The chain couples TRBV3-1 to TRBJ2-7; tentatively, D is TRBD1 (6 bases). The ends were cut back, 2 bases at V and 2 bases at J, with 10 bases in the middle. There are 14 residues in the CDR3. CDR1 is LGHDT and CDR2 is YNNKEL in the germline V gene (reference sequence). In nucleotides, the CDR3 is TGTGCCAGCAGCCAAATTCAGGGGACCTACGAGCAGTACTTC. Its protein is CASSQIQGTYEQYF.

Only a few counts were recorded for this clonotype. J is TRBJ2-2 and V is TRBV7-2, with a tentative D call TRBD1 (5 bases). The CDR3 has 15 amino acids. In germline, CDR1 is SGHTA, CDR2 FQGNSA. Trimming pared 3 bases from V and 8 bases from J, leaving 16 bases between. CDR3 DNA: TGTGCCAGCAGCTTCCTTTCTAGGGGTCTGGGGGAGCTGTTTTTT. Translation gives CASSFLSRGLGELFF. Complete variable domain (other parts from reference TRBV7-2 and TRBJ2-2): GAGVSQSPSNKVTEKGKDVELRCDPISGHTALYWYRQSLGQGLEFLIYFQGNSAPDKSGLPSDRFSAERTGGSVSTLTIQRTQQEDSAVYLCASSFLSRGLGELFFGEGSRLTVL.

The gene calls are TRBV12-3 or TRBV12-4 and TRBJ2-2; 12 nucleotides line up with TRBD2. The CDR3 consists of 19 residues. V was pared by 6 bases and J by 6 bases, with 17 bases of the junction left unmatched. The chain's CDR3 is CASRLLAGGRWVGPGELFF. Written as DNA, the CDR3 is TGTGCCAGCAGATTACTAGCGGGAGGCCGTTGGGTAGGGCCCGGGGAGCTGTTTTTT.

The chain couples TRBV11-2 to TRBJ2-3; D may be TRBD2 (6 bases). Trimming took off 5 bases at V and 2 bases at J, with 11 bases between the two ends. This CDR3 spans 14 amino acids. Germline CDR1 SGHAT, CDR2 FQNNGV. CDR3 nucleotides: TGTGCCAGCAGCCTCCAGCGGGTCACAGATACGCAGTATTTT. The encoded protein is CASSLQRVTDTQYF. Together with reference TRBV11-2 and TRBJ2-3, the CDR3 gives the full variable domain: EAGVAQSPRYKIIEKRQSVAFWCNPISGHATLYWYQQILGQGPKLLIQFQNNGVVDDSQLPKDRFSAERLKGVDSTLKIQPAKLEDSAVYLCASSLQRVTDTQYFGPGTRLTVL.

V and J are TRBV11-2 and TRBJ2-6; D is unresolved. The CDR3 consists of 18 residues. Germline lookup yields CDR1 SGHAT and CDR2 FQNNGV. Trimming removed 3 bases from V and 2 bases from J, with 17 bases in between. For the CDR3, the DNA is TGTGCCAGCAGCTTTTTCTGGACGGATGAGACTGGGGCCAACGTCCTGACTTTC. It translates to CASSFFWTDETGANVLTF.

This clonotype was counted between two and nine times. CDR3 sequence: CASSSAPGTDNEAFF. The CDR3 nucleotides are TGCGCCAGCAGCTCGGCCCCCGGGACAGATAATGAAGCTTTCTTT. The rearrangement joins TRBV5-1 to TRBJ1-1; 7 bases map to TRBD1. Trimming cost V 3 bases and J 7 bases; bases outside gene matches: 12. The germline V gene has CDR1 SGHRS and CDR2 YFSETQ. This CDR3 is 15 amino acids long.